This T cell receptor beta chain stems from a study of blood T cells in healthy people across ages (dated by TCRdb to 2013 to 2016). About the study as a whole: In model experiments, roughly one uniquely barcoded TCR beta cDNA molecule per two T cells was captured by template switching. Using deep sequencing normalized with unique cDNA molecular identifiers, the study measured how TCR beta repertoire diversity changes with age. To avoid experimental bias, donors of different ages were distributed randomly across sequencing lanes. Two additional independent replicas of 1 million unique cDNA reads from the same blood draw were analyzed for two donors (one aged 18 to 30 and one aged 80 or older). Four age groups were formed from the donors: young (average about 16 years), middle-aged (just under 40), aged (roughly 56) and long-lived (approximately 80). Findings and caveats that apply to the study as a whole: Compared with the aged group, the long-lived group had more naive CD4+ T cells, fewer expanded clones and increased TCR diversity, a pattern suggesting age selection. A strong correlation was found between observed TCR beta diversity and the percentage of naive T cells measured by flow cytometry. Observed TCR beta diversity per million T cells fell roughly linearly with age, and a significant reduction was already apparent by age around 40. Estimates of total diversity based on one million sequenced T cells were regarded as lower bounds and as underestimates. Because donor CMV infection status was unknown, age-related changes in expanded clonotypes were potentially confounded. Since profiling was done on bulk unsorted PBMCs, naive and antigen-experienced compartments could not be conclusively compared.

Libraries were prepared through 5' RACE. The sequencer was an Illumina HiSeq 2500. The second PCR ran for roughly 7 to 12 cycles and used a J-beta primer mix along with a sample-barcoded 5' primer. A unique molecular identifier was introduced onto each TCR beta cDNA molecule by a template-switch 5' adaptor carrying 12 random nucleotides. Each sample yielded at least 3 million CDR3-containing paired-end reads. All of the RNA was converted into first-strand cDNA using the Mint cDNA synthesis kit, with a TRBC-specific oligonucleotide serving as the primer. After uracil-DNA glycosylase treatment, a first 18-cycle PCR used universal primers M1SS and BC2_uni_R on all cDNA. Turning to the authors' computational methods: For normalization, 1 million high-quality reads, each with a distinct molecular identifier, were randomly selected from each sample. Reads sharing molecular identifiers were discarded rather than binned into consensus sequences. CDR3 identification, clonotype clustering and error correction used MiTCR with a Q25 quality threshold and the strictest error-elimination algorithm. A nonparametric unseen species model using Euler transformation provided a lower-bound estimate of total TCR beta diversity. TCRdb reprocessing: public reads trimmed at Q25 with fastp, clones called with MiXCR, in-frame beta chains kept. Identical CDR3 proteins give one entry, which carries the most common genes and DNA. The V and J calls follow TCRdb's processing rather than the paper's. For this sample the table gives over 1,500,000 distinct CDR3 sequences, of which 40% to 55% were detected only once. Jointly, the top ten make up around 2.1% of the sample.

Systemically healthy Caucasian individuals from Russia, some 38 in total and aged roughly 6 to 95 years, were included as donors. Each donor gave about 9.7 milliliters of peripheral blood, drawn into EDTA-treated Vacutainer tubes. Ficoll-Paque density-gradient centrifugation was used to isolate PBMCs, with at least 6 million per sample. Total RNA was extracted from PBMCs with Trizol reagent, with at least 6 micrograms obtained per sample. The percentages of naive CD45RAhigh/CD27high T cells were determined by flow cytometry on a PBMC aliquot from every donor. This clonotype showed up just a few times. What this receptor recognizes is not known. Nothing much larger sits one base from this clone, and base qualities are not available. The clonotype comes from a woman between 35 and 50 years old in good health. The sequenced sample consisted of blood.

The DNA sequence follows: TGTGCCAGCAGCGTAGGAGGGAACCCGTTTGATGAGCAGTTCTTC. Translated, this gives CASSVGGNPFDEQFF. The V gene is TRBV9 and the J gene is TRBJ2-1, and possibly TRBD2, on 5 matching bases. The germline V gene provides CDR1 SGDLS and CDR2 YYNGEE. V loses 0 bases, J loses 8 bases, and the germline ends lie 15 bases apart. From the cysteine up to the phenylalanine, the CDR3 has a length of 15 residues. Just CDR3 DNA is preserved here, 45 bases in frame from base 1.